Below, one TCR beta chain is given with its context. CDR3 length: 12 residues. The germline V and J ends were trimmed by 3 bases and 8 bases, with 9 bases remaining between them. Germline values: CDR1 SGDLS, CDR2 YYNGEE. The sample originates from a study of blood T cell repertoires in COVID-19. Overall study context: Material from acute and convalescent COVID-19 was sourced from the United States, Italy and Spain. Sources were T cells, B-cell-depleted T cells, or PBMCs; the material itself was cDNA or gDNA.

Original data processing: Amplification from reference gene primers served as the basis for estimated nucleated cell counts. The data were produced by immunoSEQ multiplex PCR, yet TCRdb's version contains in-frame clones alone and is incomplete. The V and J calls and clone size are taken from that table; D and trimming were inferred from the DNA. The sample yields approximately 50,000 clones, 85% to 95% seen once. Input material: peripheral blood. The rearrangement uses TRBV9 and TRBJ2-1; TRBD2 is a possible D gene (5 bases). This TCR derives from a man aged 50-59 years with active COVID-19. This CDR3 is CASSAGLDEQFF. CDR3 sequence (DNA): TGTGCCAGCAGCGCGGGGTTGGATGAGCAGTTCTTC.